A selection of T cell receptor beta chains follows, all from one sample in a study of CD8+CD57+ T cells in acquired aplastic anemia. From the reads, TCRdb called clonotypes with MiXCR, one entry per CDR3 protein. The sample contains fewer than 200,000 distinct CDR3 sequences, approximately 48% of which appear only once. Sequencing was done on a sample of sorted CD4+, CD8+, or CD8+CD57+ T cells (not recorded which) from PBMCs. Source of these receptors: a human donor with aplastic anemia. The CDR3 runs from the conserved cysteine through the conserved F or W. A D gene is named only where the DNA matches it firmly. Size is stated for part of the rows, as once, few or many counts, or as a class when the clone is expanded.

CDR3 DNA	CDR3 protein	D gene	V gene	clone size	J gene
TGTGCCAGCAGCTACGCAGGGGGCACTGAAGCTTTCTTT	CASSYAGGTEAFF	TRBD1	TRBV7-2	.	TRBJ1-1
TGCGCCAGCAGCTGGACTAGCGGGAAAGATACGCAGTATTTT	CASSWTSGKDTQYF	TRBD2	TRBV5-1	many	TRBJ2-3
TGTGCCAGCAGTGAATTGGGCGGGACTGAAGCTTTCTTT	CASSELGGTEAFF	.	TRBV25-1	many	TRBJ1-1
TGTGCCAGCAGTTACTCAGCGCTCCAAGAGACCCAGTACTTC	CASSYSALQETQYF	.	TRBV6-2/TRBV6-3	many	TRBJ2-5
TGTGCCAGCAGCCACGCGGATACGCAGTATTTT	CASSHADTQYF	.	TRBV7-3	many	TRBJ2-3
TGTGCCAGCAGCTCCAGGGGGCTAGGTACAGATACGCAGCATTTT	CASSSRGLGTDTQHF	TRBD1	TRBV2	.	TRBJ1-5
TGTGCCAGCAGTGAAAGGGGCGGTACTAGCGGCTACACAGATACGCAGTATTTT	CASSERGGTSGYTDTQYF	TRBD2	TRBV2	.	TRBJ2-3
TGTGCCAGCAGTTTAGACCTCCACGGACTAAGCTCCTACAATGAGCAGTTCTTC	CASSLDLHGLSSYNEQFF	.	TRBV12-3/TRBV12-4	many	TRBJ2-1
TGTGCCAGCAGCTTGGGGGCGGGCCCACACTCTGGAAACACCATATATTTT	CASSLGAGPHSGNTIYF	.	TRBV5-4	many	TRBJ1-3
TGTGCCAGTAGTACGACGTATGACAGCAATCAGCCCCAGCATTTT	CASSTTYDSNQPQHF	.	TRBV19	many	TRBJ1-5
TGTGCCAGCAGCGTAGCACAGGGGCAGCCCCAGCATTTT	CASSVAQGQPQHF	TRBD1	TRBV9	.	TRBJ1-5
TGTGCCAGCATGGCGGGGGCCTACTCCTACGAGCAGTACTTC	CASMAGAYSYEQYF	.	TRBV2	few	TRBJ2-7
TGCAGCTCTTGGGGGGGGTTCCAAGAGACCCAGTACTTC	CSSWGGFQETQYF	TRBD2	TRBV29-1	.	TRBJ2-5
TGTGCCAGCAGCCAAGATCTTACGGGGGGACGCACTGAAGCTTTCTTT	CASSQDLTGGRTEAFF	.	TRBV4-2	many	TRBJ1-1
TGCGCCAGCAGCTTGGGAGTGGAGACTAGCACAGACGCGCAGTATTTT	CASSLGVETSTDAQYF	TRBD2	TRBV5-1	once	TRBJ2-3
TGCAGTGCTAGAGGCGGGACGGTGAACACTGAAGCTTTCTTT	CSARGGTVNTEAFF	.	TRBV20-1	.	TRBJ1-1
TGTGCCAGCAGACAAGGGGTAACTAATGAAAAACTGTTTTTT	CASRQGVTNEKLFF	.	TRBV11-2	.	TRBJ1-4
TGTGCCAGCAGTGATTGGAGCTCTGGAAACACCATATATTTT	CASSDWSSGNTIYF	.	TRBV25-1	few	TRBJ1-3
TGTGCCAGCAGTTTCCTCATAGCCGGGACAGGGGGGAACACCGGGGAGCTGTTTTTT	CASSFLIAGTGGNTGELFF	TRBD1	TRBV12-3/TRBV12-4	few	TRBJ2-2
TGTGCCAGCAGCCAAGAGCTAGCGTGGACCGGGGAGCTGTTTTTT	CASSQELAWTGELFF	.	TRBV16	many	TRBJ2-2
TGTGCCAGTAGTATAAACAAGGCAGAAGCTTTCTTT	CASSINKAEAFF	.	TRBV19	many	TRBJ1-1
TGCAGTGCTAGATGGGGACAGTCCTATAATTCACCCCTCCACTTT	CSARWGQSYNSPLHF	TRBD1	TRBV20-1	many	TRBJ1-6
TGTGCCAGTAGACTTACAGGGGGCAGAAATGAGCAGTTCTTC	CASRLTGGRNEQFF	TRBD1	TRBV19	many	TRBJ2-1
TGCAGCGTTGAAGAGGGCAGGAGGGGGCTGGCTTTCTTT	CSVEEGRRGLAFF	TRBD1	TRBV29-1	many	TRBJ1-1
TGTGCCACCAAAGGAGGTCACACCGGGGAGCTGTTTTTT	CATKGGHTGELFF	.	TRBV24-1	.	TRBJ2-2
TGCAGTGCTAGATACACAGGAGGGGAAGCTTTCTTT	CSARYTGGEAFF	.	TRBV20-1	.	TRBJ1-1
TGTGCCAGCAGCCCCTGGGGTGATTCACCCCTCCACTTT	CASSPWGDSPLHF	.	TRBV25-1	.	TRBJ1-6
TGTGCCACCAGTGAATCAGGGACAGTAGAGACCCAGTACTTC	CATSESGTVETQYF	TRBD1	TRBV24-1	.	TRBJ2-5
TGCAGCGTTGAAGTAACCGGCGATGAGAACACCATATATTTT	CSVEVTGDENTIYF	.	TRBV29-1	few	TRBJ1-3
TGCAGTGCTAGAGATGTAGGGGGATACCAAGAGACCCAGTACTTC	CSARDVGGYQETQYF	.	TRBV20-1	.	TRBJ2-5
TGCGCCAGCAGTGTGGGGGACAGCCTCTATGGGGCCAACGTCCTGACTTTC	CASSVGDSLYGANVLTF	TRBD1	TRBV10-1	.	TRBJ2-6
TGTGCCAGCAGTGAATGGGCAGGGTCGAACACTGAAGCTTTCTTT	CASSEWAGSNTEAFF	.	TRBV25-1	.	TRBJ1-1
TGTGCCAGCAGCTTAGAGGAGCGGGGGGGGTGGTCCTACGAGCAGTACTTC	CASSLEERGGWSYEQYF	TRBD2	TRBV11-2	once	TRBJ2-7
TGTGCCATCAGTGAGTCCGTGGGAGGGACTAGGTGGGGCAATGAGCAGTTCTTC	CAISESVGGTRWGNEQFF	TRBD2	TRBV10-3	.	TRBJ2-1
TGTGCCATGGGCCCGACCTCTGGAAACACCATATATTTT	CAMGPTSGNTIYF	.	TRBV10-3	.	TRBJ1-3
TGTGCCAGAAACGCGCGAGATACGCAGTTTTTT	CARNARDTQFF	.	TRBV2	.	TRBJ2-3
TGTGCCACCAGCAGAGATTCGGGGACGAATTCACCCCTCCACTTT	CATSRDSGTNSPLHF	.	TRBV15	few	TRBJ1-6
TGTGCCAGTAGTATGGACCAGACGAGCAATCAGCCCCAGCATTTT	CASSMDQTSNQPQHF	.	TRBV19	many	TRBJ1-5
TGTGCCAGCAGCTGGGTGGGCCGGGGTCAAGAGACCCAGTACTTC	CASSWVGRGQETQYF	.	TRBV7-9	many	TRBJ2-5
TGTGCCAGCAGCCAAGTGGGGCTAGCGAACCAAGAGACCCAGTACTTC	CASSQVGLANQETQYF	.	TRBV7-2	many	TRBJ2-5
TGTGCCAGCAGCGAAGAGTTGAGTAGCTACGAGCAGTACTTC	CASSEELSSYEQYF	.	TRBV5-4	many	TRBJ2-7
TGTGCCAGCAGGTCAAGGACAGCTGAAGCTTTCTTT	CASRSRTAEAFF	.	TRBV27	many	TRBJ1-1